These 10 T cell receptor beta chains originate from one sample sequenced in a study of monozygotic twins with inflammatory bowel disease. TCRdb reanalyzed the 5' RACE reads and collapses them to one entry per CDR3 protein, without DNA. This listing includes approximately 330,000 distinct CDR3 sequences. Source material: blood. These receptors originate from a human donor with ulcerative colitis or Crohn's disease, or a healthy co-twin of an affected twin (not recorded which).

The chain is built from TRBV10-3 and TRBJ2-7. The CDR3 is 11 amino acids. Germline V gives CDR1 ENHRY, CDR2 SYGVKD. This CDR3 is CAIMDEYEQYF.

V gene TRBV4-2 combines with J gene TRBJ2-7; the TCRdb D gene call, TRBD2, has no DNA to confirm it. The CDR3 is 16 amino acids. Germline lookup yields CDR1 LGHNA and CDR2 YNFKEQ. The CDR3 loop is CASSQGGAGEMHEQYF.

This chain links TRBV5-1 with TRBJ2-1; TCRdb calls TRBD1, which cannot be checked without DNA. Per germline, CDR1 SGHRS and CDR2 YFSETQ. The CDR3 spans 14 residues. The CDR3 here is CASSFEDSYNEQFF.

V usage is TRBV6-5 and J usage is TRBJ2-7. The germline V gene has CDR1 MNHEY and CDR2 SVGAGI. This CDR3 is 14 amino acids long. Here the CDR3 reads CASSSLSAGYEQYF.

The V and J genes are TRBV19 and TRBJ1-1. Germline loops: CDR1 LNHDA, CDR2 SQIVND (reference sequence). There are 14 residues in the CDR3. CDR3 amino acids: CASTRTVLNTEAFF.

The J gene is TRBJ2-3, the V gene TRBV6-6. The V gene's germline CDR1 is MNHNY and CDR2 SVGAGI (reference sequence). This CDR3 contains 13 residues. CDR3 protein: CASAKVGTDTQYF.

This chain connects TRBV12-3 or TRBV12-4 to TRBJ2-2. This CDR3 has 12 residues. The chain's CDR3 is CASTKNTGELFF.

The chain employs TRBV5-1 and TRBJ1-2; TCRdb's assignment of TRBD1 cannot be checked, as there is no DNA. The CDR3 has 13 amino acids. Per germline, CDR1 SGHRS and CDR2 YFSETQ. The CDR3 reads CASSLTGLQGYTF.

The chain has TRBV7-9 and TRBJ1-1; the D gene TCRdb calls, TRBD1, cannot be checked with no DNA. The CDR3 spans 15 residues. The germline CDR1 and CDR2 sequences are SEHNR and FQNEAQ (reference sequence). The CDR3 spells CASSLAVGGNTEAFF.

V and J are TRBV27 and TRBJ2-1. The CDR3 has 14 amino acids. Germline assignment: CDR1 MNHEY and CDR2 SMNVEV (reference sequence). The CDR3 protein is CASNTLGSYNEQFF.